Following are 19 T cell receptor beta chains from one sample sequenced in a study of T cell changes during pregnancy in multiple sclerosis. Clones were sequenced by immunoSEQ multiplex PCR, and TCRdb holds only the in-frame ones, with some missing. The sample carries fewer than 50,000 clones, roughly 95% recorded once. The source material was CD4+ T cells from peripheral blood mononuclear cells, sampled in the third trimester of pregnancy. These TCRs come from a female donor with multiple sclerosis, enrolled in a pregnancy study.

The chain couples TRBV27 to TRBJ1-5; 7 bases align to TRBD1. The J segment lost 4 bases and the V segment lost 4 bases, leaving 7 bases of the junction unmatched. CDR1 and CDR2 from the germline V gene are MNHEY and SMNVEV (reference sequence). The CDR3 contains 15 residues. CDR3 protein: CASSYRGQTNQPQHF. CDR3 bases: TGTGCCAGCAGTTATAGGGGACAGACAAATCAGCCCCAGCATTTT.

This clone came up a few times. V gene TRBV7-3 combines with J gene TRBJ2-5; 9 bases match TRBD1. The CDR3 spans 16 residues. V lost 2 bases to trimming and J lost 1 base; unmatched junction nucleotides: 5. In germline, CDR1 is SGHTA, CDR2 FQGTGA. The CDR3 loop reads CASSLSPGQGQETQYF. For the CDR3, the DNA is TGTGCCAGCAGCTTATCCCCGGGACAGGGCCAAGAGACCCAGTACTTC.

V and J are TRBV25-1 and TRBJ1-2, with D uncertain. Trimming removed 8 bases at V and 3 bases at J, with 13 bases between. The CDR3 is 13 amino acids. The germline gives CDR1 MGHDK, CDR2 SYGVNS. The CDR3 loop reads CASPAGRYYGYTF. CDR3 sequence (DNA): TGTGCCAGCCCTGCGGGCCGGTACTATGGCTACACCTTC.

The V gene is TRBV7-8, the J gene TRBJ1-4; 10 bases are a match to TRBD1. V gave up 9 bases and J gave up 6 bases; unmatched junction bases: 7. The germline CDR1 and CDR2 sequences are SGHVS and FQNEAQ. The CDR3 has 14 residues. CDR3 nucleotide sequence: TGTGCCAGTAGATGGGGACAGGGGTATGAAAAACTGTTTTTT. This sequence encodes CASRWGQGYEKLFF.

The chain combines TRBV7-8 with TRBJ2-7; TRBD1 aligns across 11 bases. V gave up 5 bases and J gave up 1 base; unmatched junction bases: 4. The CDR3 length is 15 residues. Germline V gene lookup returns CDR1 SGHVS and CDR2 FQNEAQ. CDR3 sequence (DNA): TGTGCCAGCAGCGTTGGGACAGGGGGTTCCTACGAGCAGTACTTC. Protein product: CASSVGTGGSYEQYF.

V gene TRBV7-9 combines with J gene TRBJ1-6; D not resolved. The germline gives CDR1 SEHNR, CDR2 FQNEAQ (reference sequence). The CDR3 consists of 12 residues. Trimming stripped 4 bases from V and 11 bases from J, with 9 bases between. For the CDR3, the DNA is TGTGCCAGCAGCTCCACTCTCCCACCCCTCCACTTT. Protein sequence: CASSSTLPPLHF.

CDR3 in amino acids: CASRGAGGPYEQYF. Written as DNA, the CDR3 is TGTGCCAGCAGGGGAGCAGGAGGGCCCTACGAGCAGTACTTC. The rearrangement uses TRBV7-2 and TRBJ2-7; possible D gene TRBD2, 6 bases. The CDR3 extends over 14 amino acids. Germline CDR1 SGHTA, CDR2 FQGNSA. V was trimmed by 6 bases and J by 2 bases, leaving 14 bases between them.

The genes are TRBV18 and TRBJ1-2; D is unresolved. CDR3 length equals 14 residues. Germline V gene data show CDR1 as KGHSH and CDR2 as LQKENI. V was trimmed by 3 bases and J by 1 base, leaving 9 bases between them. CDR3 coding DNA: TGTGCCAGCTCACCTCTCCCAGATAACTATGGCTACACCTTC. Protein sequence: CASSPLPDNYGYTF.

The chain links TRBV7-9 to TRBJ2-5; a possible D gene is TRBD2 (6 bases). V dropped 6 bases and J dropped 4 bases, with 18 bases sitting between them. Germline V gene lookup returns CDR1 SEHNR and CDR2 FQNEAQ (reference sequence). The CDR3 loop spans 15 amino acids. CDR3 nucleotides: TGTGCCAGCAGGGCAACACGGGGAGGTGGAGAGACCCAGTACTTC. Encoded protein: CASRATRGGGETQYF.

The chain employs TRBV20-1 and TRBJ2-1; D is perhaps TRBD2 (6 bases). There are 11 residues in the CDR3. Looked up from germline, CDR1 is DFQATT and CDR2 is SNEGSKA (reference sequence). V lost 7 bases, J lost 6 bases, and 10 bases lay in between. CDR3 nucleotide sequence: TGCAGTGTAGGAGGGACCAATGAGCAGTTCTTC. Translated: CSVGGTNEQFF.

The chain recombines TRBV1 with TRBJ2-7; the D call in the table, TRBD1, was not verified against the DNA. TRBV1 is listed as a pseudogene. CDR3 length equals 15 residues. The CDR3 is CTSSFRTAHSYEQYF. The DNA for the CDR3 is TGCACCAGCAGCTTCCGGACAGCCCACTCCTACGAGCAGTACTTC.

Here the CDR3 reads CASSPGPGVDYEQFF. CDR3 nucleotide sequence: TGTGCCAGCAGCCCCGGCCCGGGGGTCGACTATGAGCAGTTCTTC. The V gene is TRBV5-6, the J gene TRBJ2-1; D possibly corresponds to TRBD2 (6 bases). The CDR3 runs to 15 residues. Germline V CDR1 and CDR2: SGHDT, YYEEEE. The V end lost 4 bases, the J end lost 8 bases, and 19 bases lay between the germline ends.

The DNA of the CDR3 is TGTGCCTGGAGCGTTGACAGGGAGGCCTATGGCTACACCTTC. This gives the protein CAWSVDREAYGYTF. V and J are TRBV30 and TRBJ1-2; 7 positions match TRBD1. CDR1 is GTSNPN and CDR2 is SVGIG in the germline V gene (reference sequence). The length of the CDR3 is 14 residues. The V segment lost 3 bases and the J segment 4 bases; nucleotides outside the gene matches: 8.

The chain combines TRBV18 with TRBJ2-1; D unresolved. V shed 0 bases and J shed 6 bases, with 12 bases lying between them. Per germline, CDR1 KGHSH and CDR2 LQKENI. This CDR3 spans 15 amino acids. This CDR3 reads CASSPPGRAVNEQFF. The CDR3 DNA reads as TGTGCCAGCTCACCACCGGGTCGTGCGGTCAATGAGCAGTTCTTC.

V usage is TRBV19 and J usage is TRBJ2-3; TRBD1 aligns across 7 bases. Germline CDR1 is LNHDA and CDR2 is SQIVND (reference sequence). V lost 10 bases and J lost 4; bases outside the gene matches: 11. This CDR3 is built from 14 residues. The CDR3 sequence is CATQKGAVSDTQYF. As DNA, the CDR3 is TGTGCCACCCAGAAGGGGGCGGTTTCAGATACGCAGTATTTT.

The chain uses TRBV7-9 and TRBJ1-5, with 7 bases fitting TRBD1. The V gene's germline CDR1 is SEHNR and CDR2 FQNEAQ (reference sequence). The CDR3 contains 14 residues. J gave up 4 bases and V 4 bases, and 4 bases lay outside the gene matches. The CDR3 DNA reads TGTGCCAGCAGCTCCGACAGGGCAAATCAGCCCCAGCATTTT. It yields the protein CASSSDRANQPQHF. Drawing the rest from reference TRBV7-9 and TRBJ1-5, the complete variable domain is DTGVSQNPRHKITKRGQNVTFRCDPISEHNRLYWYRQTLGQGPEFLTYFQNEAQLEKSRLLSDRFSAERPKGSFSTLEIQRTEQGDSAMYLCASSSDRANQPQHFGDGTRLSIL.

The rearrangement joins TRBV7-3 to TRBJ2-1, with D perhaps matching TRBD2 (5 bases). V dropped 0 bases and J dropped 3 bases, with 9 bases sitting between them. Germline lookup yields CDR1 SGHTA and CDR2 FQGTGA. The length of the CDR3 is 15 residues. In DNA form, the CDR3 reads TGTGCCAGCAGCTTAACTAGCGCAGGCTACAATGAGCAGTTCTTC. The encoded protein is CASSLTSAGYNEQFF.

Here the CDR3 reads CASSPTPGQGDEQYF. The CDR3 coding sequence is TGTGCCAGCAGCCCTACTCCGGGACAGGGAGACGAGCAGTACTTC. This chain joins TRBV9 and TRBJ2-7; 9 bases are shared with TRBD1. V trimming: 4 bases; J trimming: 5 bases; junction bases outside the gene matches: 10. CDR3 length: 15 amino acids. CDR1 is SGDLS, CDR2 YYNGEE, per germline.

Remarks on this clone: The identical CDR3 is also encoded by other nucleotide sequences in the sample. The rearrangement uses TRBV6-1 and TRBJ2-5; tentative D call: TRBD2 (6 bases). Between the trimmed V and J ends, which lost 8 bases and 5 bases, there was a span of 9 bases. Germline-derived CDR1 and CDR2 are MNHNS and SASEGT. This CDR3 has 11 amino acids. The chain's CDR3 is CASRLGETQYF. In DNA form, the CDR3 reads TGTGCCAGCCGACTAGGGGAGACCCAGTACTTC.